Presented here are 5 T cell receptor beta chains from one specimen sequenced in a study of cytomegalovirus exposure and HLA in healthy donors. PCR involved 60 Vbeta and 13 Jbeta primers. The data were produced by immunoSEQ multiplex PCR, yet TCRdb's version contains in-frame clones alone and is incomplete. This table has approximately 110,000 clones, 73% appearing once. Sequencing used PBMCs. Source of these receptors: a man aged 35-49 years in good health and CMV-seronegative.

The chain couples TRBV30 to TRBJ1-2; weak D call: TRBD1 (5 bases). Trimming took off 1 base at V and 8 bases at J, with 17 bases between the two ends. Germline V gene data show CDR1 as GTSNPN and CDR2 as SVGIG (reference sequence). The CDR3 is 14 residues long. This chain's CDR3 is CAWSAWGGSGGYTF. CDR3 in DNA: TGTGCCTGGAGTGCATGGGGGGGGTCAGGCGGCTACACCTTC.

The rearrangement links TRBV7-3 to TRBJ2-3; a possible D gene is TRBD2 (5 bases). This CDR3 is built from 14 residues. V lost 5 bases and J lost 7, with 16 bases in between. Germline V gives CDR1 SGHTA, CDR2 FQGTGA. The CDR3 DNA sequence: TGTGCCAGCAGCATTGATCCTAGCAGCTATACGCAGTATTTT. This codes for CASSIDPSSYTQYF. The full variable domain, rest sourced from reference TRBV7-3 and TRBJ2-3, is GAGVSQTPSNKVTEKGKYVELRCDPISGHTALYWYRQSLGQGPEFLIYFQGTGAADDSGLPNDRFFAVRPEGSVSTLKIQRTERGDSAVYLCASSIDPSSYTQYFGPGTRLTVL.

This clone was detected only once. This chain uses TRBV5-6 with TRBJ2-3, with 14 bases fitting TRBD2. The CDR3 is 17 amino acids. Germline CDR1 and CDR2: SGHDT and YYEEEE. J was trimmed by 2 bases and V by 3 bases; bases with no gene match: 5. The chain's CDR3 is CASSSWGLAGDTDTQYF. The CDR3 DNA reads as TGTGCCAGCAGCTCCTGGGGACTAGCGGGGGACACAGATACGCAGTATTTT.

The chain couples TRBV6-5 to TRBJ2-7, with 7 bases aligning to TRBD1. Per the germline V gene, CDR1 is MNHEY and CDR2 is SVGAGI. With 2 bases clipped from V and 6 bases from J, the junction kept 10 bases outside the gene matches. The CDR3 contains 15 residues. This CDR3 is CASSYRTGQGPEQYF. Here the CDR3 DNA reads TGTGCCAGCAGTTACAGGACAGGTCAAGGCCCCGAGCAGTACTTC.

The chain links TRBV25-1 to TRBJ2-2; D not certain. The CDR3 sequence is 13 residues long. V lost 6 bases and J 0 bases, leaving 5 bases between the germline ends. Germline assignment: CDR1 MGHDK and CDR2 SYGVNS. CDR3 nucleotides: TGTGCCAGCAGACCTACGAACACCGGGGAGCTGTTTTTT. This translates into CASRPTNTGELFF.